The rows below give T cell receptor beta chains drawn from one sample of a study of blood T cell repertoires in COVID-19. Sequencing was performed with immunoSEQ multiplex PCR; in TCRdb, only in-frame clones are kept and a portion is missing. The sample includes approximately 210,000 clones, 70% to 90% of them seen just once. The specimen was PBMCs or T cells enriched from blood (not recorded which). These receptors were collected from a woman aged 18 to 35 who had recovered from COVID-19. Both conserved end residues are part of each CDR3. D genes are given only for firm matches. Rows may omit the clone size; those that give it use once, few, many or a size class.

V	size	J	D	CDR3	DNA
TRBV24-1	few	TRBJ1-2	-	CATSDSDTNYGYTF	TGTGCCACCAGTGATTCAGACACCAACTATGGCTACACCTTC
TRBV19	-	TRBJ1-2	-	CASSIVELRDSGYTF	TGTGCCAGTAGTATAGTCGAACTCAGGGATAGTGGCTACACCTTC
TRBV18	-	TRBJ1-1	-	CASSPWSGTEAFF	TGTGCCAGCTCACCATGGTCCGGGACTGAAGCTTTCTTT
TRBV19	-	TRBJ1-2	TRBD1	CASRDNRGGGYTF	TGTGCCAGTAGGGACAACAGGGGCGGAGGCTACACCTTC
TRBV4-1	-	TRBJ2-2	TRBD2	CASSQGTSRSARELFF	TGCGCCAGCAGCCAGGGGACTAGCCGTAGTGCCCGGGAGCTGTTTTTT
TRBV7-2	-	TRBJ2-2	TRBD2	CASSLPRGLAGPGELFF	TGTGCCAGCAGCTTACCCCGAGGACTAGCGGGGCCCGGGGAGCTGTTTTTT
TRBV5-1	-	TRBJ1-6	-	CASSLKGSNSPLHF	TGCGCCAGCAGCCTTAAGGGGTCTAATTCACCCCTCCACTTT
TRBV27	-	TRBJ1-2	-	CASSSIARPWDGYTF	TGTGCCAGCAGTTCAATAGCCCGACCGTGGGATGGCTACACCTTC
TRBV7-8	-	TRBJ2-2	TRBD1	CASSWGQPTNTGELFF	TGTGCCAGCAGCTGGGGACAGCCAACGAACACCGGGGAGCTGTTTTTT
TRBV19	once	TRBJ2-3	-	CASSPAAVSTDTQYF	TGTGCCAGTAGTCCAGCGGCCGTAAGCACAGATACGCAGTATTTT
TRBV11-2	-	TRBJ1-2	TRBD1	CASSRGQGDGYTF	TGTGCCAGCAGCCGGGGACAGGGTGATGGCTACACCTTC
TRBV28	-	TRBJ1-1	-	CASSLTSHLNTEAFF	TGTGCCAGCAGTTTAACCTCCCACTTGAACACTGAAGCTTTCTTT
TRBV5-4	-	TRBJ2-7	-	CASSLGKSNGQYF	TGTGCCAGCAGCTTGGGAAAAAGTAACGGGCAGTACTTC
TRBV11-2	-	TRBJ2-5	-	CASSLAYYDGKEETQYF	TGTGCCAGCAGCCTCGCATACTACGACGGGAAAGAAGAGACCCAGTACTTC
TRBV28	-	TRBJ1-5	-	CASSLNSRGGYQPQHF	TGTGCCAGCAGTTTAAACTCGAGGGGGGGCTATCAGCCCCAGCATTTT
TRBV11-2	-	TRBJ1-6	TRBD1	CASSFTGGNSPLHF	TGTGCCAGCAGCTTCACAGGGGGTAATTCACCCCTCCACTTT
TRBV2	-	TRBJ1-1	-	CASRRRMREGENTEAFF	TGTGCCAGCAGGAGGAGGATGCGGGAGGGAGAGAACACTGAAGCTTTCTTT
TRBV24-1	-	TRBJ2-3	TRBD1	CATSDRDSWLDTQYF	TGTGCCACCAGTGACCGGGACAGTTGGTTGGATACGCAGTATTTT
TRBV6-5	-	TRBJ2-3	-	CASSYRGSTDTQYF	TGTGCCAGCAGTTACCGGGGGAGCACAGATACGCAGTATTTT
TRBV28	-	TRBJ1-5	TRBD1	CASSSSRQGIRVKDQPQHF	TGTGCCAGCAGCTCGAGTAGACAGGGGATTAGGGTTAAAGATCAGCCCCAGCATTTT
TRBV9	-	TRBJ2-7	-	CASSVEAGKAYEQYF	TGTGCCAGCAGCGTAGAGGCGGGAAAAGCCTACGAGCAGTACTTC
TRBV18	-	TRBJ2-5	-	CASSPGTKETQYF	TGTGCCAGCTCACCAGGCACCAAAGAGACCCAGTACTTC
TRBV11-2	-	TRBJ2-1	TRBD2	CASSSLNRGGKNEQFF	TGTGCCAGCAGCTCACTGAACCGGGGGGGCAAGAATGAGCAGTTCTTC
TRBV20-1	-	TRBJ1-1	TRBD1	CSAPTGKAFF	TGCAGTGCGCCGACAGGGAAAGCTTTCTTT
TRBV14	-	TRBJ1-2	-	CASSKDDRPVYGYTF	TGTGCCAGCAGCAAGGATGACAGGCCGGTGTATGGCTACACCTTC
TRBV5-1	-	TRBJ2-4	TRBD1	CASSLETGVAIQYF	TGCGCCAGCAGCTTGGAAACAGGGGTGGCCATTCAGTACTTC
TRBV10-2	-	TRBJ1-2	-	CASSESTGVVTF	TGCGCCAGCAGTGAGTCAACGGGGGTGGTCACCTTC
TRBV24-1	-	TRBJ2-3	TRBD1	CATSDFGDRGSPDTQYF	TGTGCCACCAGTGATTTTGGGGACAGGGGTTCCCCAGATACGCAGTATTTT
TRBV29-1	-	TRBJ2-7	-	CSVEGPQDYEQYF	TGCAGCGTTGAAGGCCCACAGGACTACGAGCAGTACTTC
TRBV18	-	TRBJ2-5	-	CASHQLRQGETQYF	TGTGCCAGCCATCAGCTGCGGCAGGGAGAGACCCAGTACTTC
TRBV12-5	-	TRBJ1-2	-	CASGLEFGGGGYTF	TGTGCTAGTGGTTTGGAGTTCGGTGGAGGTGGCTACACCTTC
TRBV4-2	-	TRBJ2-3	TRBD2	CASSQGAGETDTQYF	TGTGCCAGCAGCCAAGGAGCGGGGGAAACAGATACGCAGTATTTT
TRBV5-5	-	TRBJ1-5	TRBD1	CASSPMGTVYQPQHF	TGTGCCAGCAGCCCGATGGGGACAGTATATCAGCCCCAGCATTTT
TRBV9	few	TRBJ1-5	-	CASSVATEPQHF	TGTGCCAGCAGCGTAGCTACGGAGCCCCAGCATTTT
TRBV7-2	-	TRBJ2-3	TRBD2	CASSSSLAADTQYF	TGTGCCAGCAGTTCTTCTCTAGCGGCAGATACGCAGTATTTT
TRBV6-1	few	TRBJ1-2	-	CASSERTAEGYTF	TGTGCCAGCAGTGAAAGGACAGCCGAGGGCTACACCTTC
TRBV27	-	TRBJ2-5	-	CASSLARGGETQYF	TGTGCCAGCAGTTTAGCTAGGGGGGGGGAGACCCAGTACTTC